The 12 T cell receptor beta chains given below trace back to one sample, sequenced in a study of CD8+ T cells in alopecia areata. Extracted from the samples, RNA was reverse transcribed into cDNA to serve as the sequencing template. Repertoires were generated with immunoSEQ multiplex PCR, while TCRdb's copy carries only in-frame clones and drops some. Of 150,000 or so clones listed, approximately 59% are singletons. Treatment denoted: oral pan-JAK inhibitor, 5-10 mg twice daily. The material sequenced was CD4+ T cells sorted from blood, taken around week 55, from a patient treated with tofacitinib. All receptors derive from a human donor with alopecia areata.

CDR3: CAWSIGGGSTYGYTF. The CDR3 nucleotides are TGTGCCTGGAGTATAGGAGGGGGGTCTACTTATGGCTACACCTTC. The chain uses TRBV30 and TRBJ1-2, with a tentative D call TRBD1 (6 bases). The CDR3 runs to 15 residues. CDR1 and CDR2 (germline): GTSNPN, SVGIG (reference sequence). V was cut by 2 bases and J by 5 bases, with 18 bases left in between.

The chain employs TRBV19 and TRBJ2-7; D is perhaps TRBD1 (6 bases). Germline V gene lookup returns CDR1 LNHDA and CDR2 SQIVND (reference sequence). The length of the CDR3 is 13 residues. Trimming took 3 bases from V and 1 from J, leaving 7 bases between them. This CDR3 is CASSMTGSYEQYF. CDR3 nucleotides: TGTGCCAGTAGTATGACAGGTTCCTACGAGCAGTACTTC.

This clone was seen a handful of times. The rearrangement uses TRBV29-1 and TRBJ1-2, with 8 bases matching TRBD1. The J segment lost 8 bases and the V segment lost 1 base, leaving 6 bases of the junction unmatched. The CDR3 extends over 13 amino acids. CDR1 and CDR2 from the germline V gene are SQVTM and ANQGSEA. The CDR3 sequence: CSVEARTGFGYTF. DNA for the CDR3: TGCAGCGTTGAAGCTAGGACAGGGTTCGGCTACACCTTC.

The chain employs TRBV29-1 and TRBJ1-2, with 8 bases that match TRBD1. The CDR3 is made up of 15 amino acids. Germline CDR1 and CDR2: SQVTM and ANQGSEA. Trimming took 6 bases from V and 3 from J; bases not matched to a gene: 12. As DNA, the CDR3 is TGCAGCGTAGCTGACAGGGGACCTGCTTACTATGGCTACACCTTC. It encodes CSVADRGPAYYGYTF.

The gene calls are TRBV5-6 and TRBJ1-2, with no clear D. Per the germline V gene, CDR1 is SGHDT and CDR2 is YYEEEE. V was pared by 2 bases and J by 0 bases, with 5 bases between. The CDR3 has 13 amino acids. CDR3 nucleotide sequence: TGTGCCAGCAGCTTCACGGCTAACTATGGCTACACCTTC. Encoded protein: CASSFTANYGYTF.

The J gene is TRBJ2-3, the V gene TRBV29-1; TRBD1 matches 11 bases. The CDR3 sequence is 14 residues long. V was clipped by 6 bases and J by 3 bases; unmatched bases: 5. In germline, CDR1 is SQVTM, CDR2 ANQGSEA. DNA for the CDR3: TGCAGCGTAGTGGACAGGGGGCAAACAGATACGCAGTATTTT. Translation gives CSVVDRGQTDTQYF.

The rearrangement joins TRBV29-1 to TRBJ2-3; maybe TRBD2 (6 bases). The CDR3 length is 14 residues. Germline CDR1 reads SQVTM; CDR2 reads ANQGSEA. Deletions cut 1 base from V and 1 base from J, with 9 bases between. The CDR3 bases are TGCAGCGTTGAAGCGGGGACTGGCACAGATACGCAGTATTTT. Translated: CSVEAGTGTDTQYF.

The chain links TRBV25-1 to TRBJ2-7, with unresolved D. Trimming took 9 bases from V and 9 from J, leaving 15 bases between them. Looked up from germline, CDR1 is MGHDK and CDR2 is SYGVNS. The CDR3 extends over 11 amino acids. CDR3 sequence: CASRLDGPQYF. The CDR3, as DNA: TGTGCCAGTAGATTGGACGGACCGCAGTACTTC.

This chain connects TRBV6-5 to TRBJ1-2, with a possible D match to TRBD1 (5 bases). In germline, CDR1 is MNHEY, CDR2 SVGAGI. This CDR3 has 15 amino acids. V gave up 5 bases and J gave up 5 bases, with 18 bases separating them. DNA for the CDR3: TGTGCCAGCAGTGCACGGACTTCAAGGGGATATGGCTACACCTTC. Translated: CASSARTSRGYGYTF.

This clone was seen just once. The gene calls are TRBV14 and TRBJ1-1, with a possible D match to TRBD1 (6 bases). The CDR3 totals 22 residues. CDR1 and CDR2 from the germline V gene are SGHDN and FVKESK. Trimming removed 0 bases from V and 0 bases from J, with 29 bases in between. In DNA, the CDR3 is TGTGCCAGCAGCCAAGAGTCGGGGCAACAAGGGGGAACCCGCCAAATGAACACTGAAGCTTTCTTT. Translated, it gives CASSQESGQQGGTRQMNTEAFF.

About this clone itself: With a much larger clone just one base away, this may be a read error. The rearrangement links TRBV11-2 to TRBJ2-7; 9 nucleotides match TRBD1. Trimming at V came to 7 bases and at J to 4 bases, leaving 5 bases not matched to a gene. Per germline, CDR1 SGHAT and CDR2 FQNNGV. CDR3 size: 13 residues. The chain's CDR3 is CASTRDRVYEQYF. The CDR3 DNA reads TGTGCCAGCACCCGGGACAGGGTATACGAGCAGTACTTC.

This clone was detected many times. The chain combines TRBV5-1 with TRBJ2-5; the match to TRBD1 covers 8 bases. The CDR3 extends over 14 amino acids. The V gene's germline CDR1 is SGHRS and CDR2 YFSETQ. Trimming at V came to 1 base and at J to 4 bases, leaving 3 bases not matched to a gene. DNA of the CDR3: TGCGCCAGCAGCTTGATAGGGACAGGAGAGACCCAGTACTTC. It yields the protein CASSLIGTGETQYF.